One and the same sample provided the 19 T cell receptor beta chains below, sequenced in a study of blood T cell repertoires in COVID-19. The data were produced by immunoSEQ multiplex PCR, yet TCRdb's version contains in-frame clones alone and is incomplete. Here the sample spans roughly 260,000 clones, approximately 90% being singletons. The sequencing sample was made of peripheral blood. These TCRs come from a woman aged 45-65 years who had recovered from COVID-19.

This clone was detected a few times. The rearrangement links TRBV5-1 to TRBJ2-1, with D possibly matching TRBD2 (5 bases). Trimming took 3 bases from V and 7 from J, leaving 20 bases between them. Germline loops: CDR1 SGHRS, CDR2 YFSETQ. CDR3 length: 16 amino acids. The CDR3 nucleotides read TGCGCCAGCAGCTCTCCGTTGCGGGTCCAAGGGAATGAGCAGTTCTTC. The encoded protein is CASSSPLRVQGNEQFF.

The rearrangement links TRBV11-2 to TRBJ1-1; D is undetermined. V was cut by 4 bases and J by 8 bases, with 8 bases left in between. The CDR3 length is 11 residues. Per the germline V gene, CDR1 is SGHAT and CDR2 is FQNNGV. CDR3 loop: CASSSDYEAFF. Written as DNA, the CDR3 is TGTGCCAGCAGCTCGGACTACGAAGCTTTCTTT. Complete variable domain (other parts from reference TRBV11-2 and TRBJ1-1): EAGVAQSPRYKIIEKRQSVAFWCNPISGHATLYWYQQILGQGPKLLIQFQNNGVVDDSQLPKDRFSAERLKGVDSTLKIQPAKLEDSAVYLCASSSDYEAFFGQGTRLTVV.

The chain joins TRBV28 to TRBJ1-2; 7 nucleotides line up with TRBD1. Germline V gives CDR1 MDHEN, CDR2 SYDVKM. CDR3 length: 13 amino acids. The V gene end was trimmed by 4 bases and the J gene end by 8 bases; junction bases not matched to a gene: 7. The CDR3 region has the DNA TGTGCCAGCAGTTCCGGGACAGTTTTCGGCTACACCTTC. Translation gives CASSSGTVFGYTF.

V gene TRBV2 combines with J gene TRBJ1-2; the D is unclear. The V end lost 4 bases, the J end lost 4 bases, and 7 bases lay between the germline ends. The CDR3 runs to 12 residues. From germline, CDR1 is SNHLY and CDR2 FYNNEI. In DNA form, the CDR3 reads TGTGCCAGCAGTGGACGCGGCTATGGCTACACCTTC. This gives the protein CASSGRGYGYTF.

The chain recombines TRBV28 with TRBJ1-5, with 9 bases fitting TRBD1. Germline V gives CDR1 MDHEN, CDR2 SYDVKM. This CDR3 is 17 amino acids long. Trimming at V came to 6 bases and at J to 0 bases, leaving 9 bases not matched to a gene. The CDR3 DNA follows: TGTGCCAGCAGACCACGGGACAGGGTCGATAGCAATCAGCCCCAGCATTTT. This translates into CASRPRDRVDSNQPQHF.

CDR3 loop: CASSQGSGQPQHF. CDR3 coding DNA: TGTGCCAGCTCCCAGGGATCCGGTCAGCCCCAGCATTTT. This chain connects TRBV18 to TRBJ1-5, with D perhaps TRBD1 (5 bases). Germline V CDR1 and CDR2: KGHSH, LQKENI. Deletions cut 6 bases from V and 6 bases from J, with 12 bases between. There are 13 residues in the CDR3.

This chain connects TRBV5-4 to TRBJ2-7; 10 nucleotides align to TRBD1. This CDR3 is 16 amino acids long. Germline V CDR1 and CDR2: SGHNT, YYREEE (reference sequence). V was clipped by 1 base and J by 7 bases; unmatched bases: 11. In DNA form, the CDR3 reads TGTGCCAGCAGCTTGAGGGCCCGACAGGGGGCACGGGAGCAGTACTTC. Its protein product is CASSLRARQGAREQYF.

V gene TRBV15 combines with J gene TRBJ1-5; D gene ambiguous. Trimming took off 4 bases at V and 4 bases at J, with 11 bases between the two ends. The CDR3 has 14 residues. Germline V gives CDR1 LNHNV, CDR2 YYDKDF (reference sequence). CDR3: CATSISQRNQPQHF. The CDR3 bases are TGTGCCACCAGCATTAGCCAGCGTAATCAGCCCCAGCATTTT.

The chain has TRBV6-5 and TRBJ1-2, with D possibly matching TRBD1 (5 bases). V was pared by 6 bases and J by 8 bases, with 19 bases between. The CDR3 runs to 14 residues. CDR1 and CDR2 from the germline V gene are MNHEY and SVGAGI. CDR3 sequence reads: CASRADGGRGGYTF. The DNA of the CDR3 is TGTGCCAGCAGGGCTGATGGGGGGAGAGGAGGCTACACCTTC.

The V gene is TRBV7-2, the J gene TRBJ1-2; 11 nucleotides align to TRBD1. CDR1 and CDR2 from the germline V gene are SGHTA and FQGNSA. After removal of 1 base from V and 7 bases from J, the junction contained 5 bases not matched to a gene. The CDR3 sequence is 15 residues long. CDR3 loop: CASSLVGQGATGYTF. CDR3 sequence (DNA): TGTGCCAGCAGCTTAGTCGGACAGGGGGCGACTGGCTACACCTTC. Looking up the rest from reference TRBV7-2 and TRBJ1-2 gives the full variable domain: GAGVSQSPSNKVTEKGKDVELRCDPISGHTALYWYRQSLGQGLEFLIYFQGNSAPDKSGLPSDRFSAERTGGSVSTLTIQRTQQEDSAVYLCASSLVGQGATGYTFGSGTRLTVV.

This chain joins TRBV7-9 and TRBJ2-4, with a weak D call TRBD2 (6 bases). In germline, CDR1 is SEHNR, CDR2 FQNEAQ (reference sequence). CDR3 size: 16 residues. V lost 2 bases and J lost 8, with 19 bases in between. CDR3 amino acids: CASSLYVGGVGDIQYF. CDR3 DNA: TGTGCCAGCAGCTTATACGTTGGCGGGGTCGGGGACATTCAGTACTTC.

In the case of this clone: The sample contains more than one DNA sequence encoding this CDR3. The genes are TRBV29-1 and TRBJ1-1; possibly TRBD1 for D (5 bases). This CDR3 has 15 residues. The germline V gene has CDR1 SQVTM and CDR2 ANQGSEA. V lost 6 bases and J 0 bases, leaving 17 bases between the germline ends. CDR3 amino acids: CSVGAGWGMNTEAFF. CDR3 nucleotide sequence: TGCAGCGTCGGGGCGGGGTGGGGAATGAACACTGAAGCTTTCTTT.

The gene calls are TRBV7-9 and TRBJ1-5; D perhaps matches TRBD1 (5 bases). Germline V gives CDR1 SEHNR, CDR2 FQNEAQ (reference sequence). The V end was cut by 4 bases, the J end by 2 bases, with 12 bases between. The CDR3 runs 15 residues. CDR3 loop: CASSSTEGGNQPQHF. DNA for the CDR3: TGTGCCAGCAGCTCCACCGAAGGGGGCAATCAGCCCCAGCATTTT.

The V call is TRBV6-5, the J call TRBJ2-2, with D unresolved. The germline gives CDR1 MNHEY, CDR2 SVGAGI. The ends were cut back, 3 bases at V and 3 bases at J, with 14 bases in the middle. CDR3 length equals 16 residues. The CDR3 protein is CASSYLSATDTGELFF. In DNA form, the CDR3 reads TGTGCCAGCAGTTATCTGAGCGCGACCGACACCGGGGAGCTGTTTTTT.

The chain has TRBV6-2 or TRBV6-3 and TRBJ2-7; TRBD1 might be the D (5 bases). Germline lookup yields CDR1 MNHEY and CDR2 SVGEGT. The CDR3 loop spans 15 amino acids. V was shortened by 6 bases and J by 2 bases, with 17 bases between the two germline ends. The chain's CDR3 is CASSLISTEAYEQYF. CDR3 nucleotide sequence: TGTGCCAGCAGCCTCATCTCGACAGAGGCCTACGAGCAGTACTTC.

The V gene is TRBV12-3 or TRBV12-4, the J gene TRBJ1-1, with TRBD1 as a possible D gene (5 bases). Trimming stripped 4 bases from V and 5 bases from J, with 8 bases between. The CDR3 runs 12 residues. The CDR3 is CASSSGVTEAFF. CDR3 in DNA: TGTGCCAGCAGTTCGGGGGTTACTGAAGCTTTCTTT.

V gene TRBV2 combines with J gene TRBJ2-7; weak D call: TRBD1 (5 bases). CDR3 length equals 14 residues. Germline assignment: CDR1 SNHLY and CDR2 FYNNEI. The germline V and J ends were trimmed by 6 bases and 1 base, with 13 bases remaining between them. The chain's CDR3 is CASRGLQVSYEQYF. CDR3 coding DNA: TGTGCCAGCAGGGGTTTACAGGTATCCTACGAGCAGTACTTC.

The CDR3 loop reads CATSGSGGNEQFF. The CDR3 DNA reads TGCGCCACCTCAGGATCGGGGGGTAATGAGCAGTTCTTC. The chain uses TRBV5-1 and TRBJ2-1; 7 bases agree with TRBD2. This CDR3 contains 13 residues. The J segment lost 7 bases and the V segment lost 9 bases, leaving 10 bases of the junction unmatched. CDR1 SGHRS and CDR2 YFSETQ come from the germline V gene.

The chain links TRBV7-8 to TRBJ1-1; 8 nucleotides line up with TRBD1. The V segment lost 5 bases and the J segment 4 bases; nucleotides outside the gene matches: 9. Germline V gene data show CDR1 as SGHVS and CDR2 as FQNEAQ. The CDR3 has 15 residues. The CDR3 here is CASSAPGGRTTEAFF. CDR3 coding DNA: TGTGCCAGCAGCGCCCCAGGGGGCAGGACCACTGAAGCTTTCTTT. Full variable domain (rest looked up from reference TRBV7-8 and TRBJ1-1): GAGVSQSPRYKVAKRGQDVALRCDPISGHVSLFWYQQALGQGPEFLTYFQNEAQLDKSGLPSDRFFAERPEGSVSTLKIQRTQQEDSAVYLCASSAPGGRTTEAFFGQGTRLTVV.